This passage covers 10 T cell receptor beta chains from one sample sequenced in a study of monozygotic twins with inflammatory bowel disease. Reprocessing the 5' RACE reads, TCRdb reports a single entry for every CDR3 protein and omits DNA. The sample has approximately 160,000 distinct CDR3 sequences. Sequencing was carried out using blood. These receptors were obtained from a human donor with ulcerative colitis or Crohn's disease, or a healthy co-twin of an affected twin (not recorded which).

This sequence joins TRBV25-1 and TRBJ2-7; TCRdb gives TRBD2 as the D gene, but with no DNA this cannot be confirmed. The CDR3 totals 15 residues. Germline values: CDR1 MGHDK, CDR2 SYGVNS. This CDR3 is CASSPPGTSSYEQYF.

V and J are TRBV20-1 and TRBJ2-1; TCRdb selects TRBD1, and the lack of DNA leaves this call unchecked. The CDR3 covers 14 residues. Germline CDR1 DFQATT, CDR2 SNEGSKA (reference sequence). The CDR3 reads CSAMTGEVSDEQFF.

V gene TRBV5-1 combines with J gene TRBJ2-3; the D call from TCRdb, TRBD2, cannot be confirmed without DNA. This CDR3 region has 15 residues. Germline loops: CDR1 SGHRS, CDR2 YFSETQ. CDR3 protein: CASSLDGPYTDTQYF.

This chain connects TRBV4-1 to TRBJ2-1; absent DNA, TCRdb's TRBD2 call cannot be checked. Germline V gives CDR1 MGHRA, CDR2 YSYEKL. The CDR3 runs to 19 residues. CDR3 protein: CASSQEGRSGMPPYNEQFF.

This chain uses TRBV19 with TRBJ1-5. This CDR3 region has 15 residues. Germline CDR1 is LNHDA and CDR2 is SQIVND (reference sequence). The CDR3 is CASSITVLGNQPQHF.

V is TRBV10-3 and J is TRBJ1-5. This CDR3 has 14 residues. From germline, CDR1 is ENHRY and CDR2 SYGVKD. CDR3 residues: CAISERVIGQPQHF.

The genes are TRBV5-1 and TRBJ2-1. Germline values: CDR1 SGHRS, CDR2 YFSETQ. The CDR3 is 15 residues long. Here the CDR3 reads CASSLGQGTYNEQFF.

This chain uses TRBV5-1 with TRBJ2-1. The CDR3 totals 13 residues. Looked up from germline, CDR1 is SGHRS and CDR2 is YFSETQ. CDR3 loop: CVSSLRRYNEQFF.

The genes are TRBV7-2 and TRBJ2-3. The germline gives CDR1 SGHTA, CDR2 FQGNSA. The CDR3 spans 11 residues. The CDR3 spells CASSFLDTQYF.

J is TRBJ2-1 and V is TRBV24-1; no DNA is available, so the TRBD2 call from TCRdb remains unchecked. The CDR3 contains 15 residues. Per germline, CDR1 KGHDR and CDR2 SFDVKD. CDR3 residues: CATSDLTLLGYEQFF.